Listed below are T cell receptor beta chains from one sample, sequenced in a study of shared clonotypes between healthy human individuals. Generated by immunoSEQ multiplex PCR, the TCRdb table keeps only in-frame clones and is missing some. This sample has 1 million to 1.3 million clones, with around three quarters found just once. The sample comprised memory CD4+ T cells from PBMCs. The receptors come from a young man in good health. Some clones in this sample may be carry-over from other donors' samples. The CDR3 runs from the conserved cysteine through the conserved F or W. A D gene is named only where the DNA matches it firmly. Clone sizes are given selectively: once, few, many, or a class where the clone is expanded.

J: TRBJ2-7; D: NA; size: NA; V: TRBV28; DNA: TGTGCCAGCAGTTTTCACAGCTCCTACGAGCAGTACTTC; CDR3: CASSFHSSYEQYF
J: TRBJ2-3; D: TRBD2; size: NA; V: TRBV7-9; DNA: TGTGCCAGCAGCTCAACTAGCGAAAGCACAGATACGCAGTATTTT; CDR3: CASSSTSESTDTQYF
J: TRBJ2-3; D: TRBD2; size: NA; V: TRBV4-2; DNA: TGTGCCAGCAGCCGCCTAACTAGCGGGAGGCTCCCAGATACGCAGTATTTT; CDR3: CASSRLTSGRLPDTQYF
J: TRBJ2-1; D: TRBD2; size: NA; V: TRBV19; DNA: TGTGCCAGTAGTTTTAGCGGGAGTCCCAATGAGCAGTTCTTC; CDR3: CASSFSGSPNEQFF
J: TRBJ2-7; D: NA; size: NA; V: TRBV10-2; DNA: TGCGCCAGCAGTGAGGGCACCGCCTACGAGCAGTACTTC; CDR3: CASSEGTAYEQYF
J: TRBJ2-5; D: TRBD1; size: NA; V: TRBV27; DNA: TGTGCCAGCAGTCCGTACGGGGGACAGGGAGCCGAGACCCAGTACTTC; CDR3: CASSPYGGQGAETQYF
J: TRBJ2-7; D: TRBD1; size: few; V: TRBV6-5; DNA: TGTGCCAGCAGACCGACACGGGACAGCTATCGCGAGCAGTACTTC; CDR3: CASRPTRDSYREQYF
J: TRBJ2-7; D: TRBD2; size: NA; V: TRBV7-2; DNA: TGTGCCAGCAGCTTATTAGGGCGGGGGGGCGTAGACGAGCAGTACTTC; CDR3: CASSLLGRGGVDEQYF
J: TRBJ1-4; D: NA; size: NA; V: TRBV2; DNA: TGTGCCAGCAGTGAACGGGGGGCCCAACTCTTTTGGGAAAAACTGTTTTTT; CDR3: CASSERGAQLFWEKLFF
J: TRBJ2-4; D: NA; size: NA; V: TRBV6-6; DNA: TGTGCCAGCAGTGCCGGTCGCGCCAAAAACATTCAGTACTTC; CDR3: CASSAGRAKNIQYF
J: TRBJ2-2; D: NA; size: NA; V: TRBV4-2; DNA: TGTGCCAGCAGCCTCTCAGGGGTCGACACCGGGGAGCTGTTTTTT; CDR3: CASSLSGVDTGELFF
J: TRBJ2-2; D: TRBD2; size: NA; V: TRBV11-2; DNA: TGTGCCAGCAGCTTAGGGCTAGCGGGAGTATACACCGGGGAGCTGTTTTTT; CDR3: CASSLGLAGVYTGELFF
J: TRBJ1-2; D: NA; size: NA; V: TRBV2; DNA: TGTGCCAGCAGTGAAATAGGGCAGGGCGATGGCTACACCTTC; CDR3: CASSEIGQGDGYTF
J: TRBJ2-7; D: TRBD1; size: NA; V: TRBV11-2; DNA: TGTGCCAGCAGCTCCGCCCCGCGGGGGGACAGGGGTTCCTACGAGCAGTACTTC; CDR3: CASSSAPRGDRGSYEQYF
J: TRBJ2-3; D: NA; size: NA; V: TRBV19; DNA: TGTGCCAGTAGCCCACTCCAGCAGGGAGATACGCAGTATTTT; CDR3: CASSPLQQGDTQYF
J: TRBJ2-1; D: TRBD2; size: NA; V: TRBV29-1; DNA: TGCAGCGGCACCAGCGGGAGCTACAATGAGCAGTTCTTC; CDR3: CSGTSGSYNEQFF
J: TRBJ2-7; D: NA; size: NA; V: TRBV4-3; DNA: TGCGCCAGCAGCCAAGATTACAGGGCGATCCACGAGCAGTACTTC; CDR3: CASSQDYRAIHEQYF
J: TRBJ1-3; D: NA; size: NA; V: TRBV9; DNA: TGTGCCAGCAGCGGCTTTGGACTCCTCTCTGGAAACACCATATATTTT; CDR3: CASSGFGLLSGNTIYF
J: TRBJ1-2; D: TRBD1; size: NA; V: TRBV5-4; DNA: TGTGCCAGCAGCTCAGGACAGGGAAATACCTACACCTTC; CDR3: CASSSGQGNTYTF
J: TRBJ2-6; D: NA; size: NA; V: TRBV19; DNA: TGTGCCAGTACCCCGTCCCACTCTGGGGCCAACGTCCTGACTTTC; CDR3: CASTPSHSGANVLTF
J: TRBJ1-2; D: NA; size: NA; V: TRBV9; DNA: TGTGCCAGCAGCTCAGTCGGGGGATGGGGCTACACCTTC; CDR3: CASSSVGGWGYTF
J: TRBJ2-3; D: TRBD2; size: NA; V: TRBV4-2; DNA: TGTGCCAGCAGCCAAGATCTTGCAGCGGGAGCCTCAGATACGCAGTATTTT; CDR3: CASSQDLAAGASDTQYF
J: TRBJ2-3; D: TRBD1; size: NA; V: TRBV30; DNA: TGTGCCTGTTCCGACAGGGACCCTCGCACAGATACGCAGTATTTT; CDR3: CACSDRDPRTDTQYF
J: TRBJ2-1; D: NA; size: NA; V: TRBV27; DNA: TGTGCCAGCAGTTTTTCAGCACCTAGTTACAATGAGCAGTTCTTC; CDR3: CASSFSAPSYNEQFF
J: TRBJ1-3; D: TRBD1; size: few; V: TRBV10-3; DNA: TGTGCCATCAGCTTGGACAGGGGGCAAAGCTCTGGAAACACCATATATTTT; CDR3: CAISLDRGQSSGNTIYF
J: TRBJ2-3; D: NA; size: NA; V: TRBV4-1; DNA: TGCGCCAGCAGCCAAGCAGGGACACAGGCAGATACGCAGTATTTT; CDR3: CASSQAGTQADTQYF
J: TRBJ2-7; D: NA; size: NA; V: TRBV20-1; DNA: TGCAGTGCTAGTTCCAACTACGAGCAGTACTTC; CDR3: CSASSNYEQYF
J: TRBJ2-7; D: TRBD2; size: few; V: TRBV27; DNA: TGTGCCAGCAGTTTCGGACTAGCCGACGAGCAGTACTTC; CDR3: CASSFGLADEQYF
J: TRBJ2-2; D: TRBD2; size: NA; V: TRBV30; DNA: TGTGCCTGGGGGGGACTAGCTGACACCGGGGAGCTGTTTTTT; CDR3: CAWGGLADTGELFF
J: TRBJ2-5; D: NA; size: once; V: TRBV5-1; DNA: TGCGCCAGCAGCTTTTCAGGGCAGGAGACCCAGTACTTC; CDR3: CASSFSGQETQYF
J: TRBJ1-2; D: TRBD1; size: NA; V: TRBV9; DNA: TGTGCCAGCAGTCAGGCCGGGACAGGGGGCTCCTCCTATGGCTACACCTTC; CDR3: CASSQAGTGGSSYGYTF
J: TRBJ1-1; D: NA; size: NA; V: TRBV2; DNA: TGTGCCAGCAGCGGCTTTGGTGCGCAAGCTTTCTTT; CDR3: CASSGFGAQAFF
J: TRBJ2-2; D: TRBD1; size: NA; V: TRBV7-2; DNA: TGTGCCAGCAGCGCAAAGGGGGCGCACACCGGGGAGCTGTTTTTT; CDR3: CASSAKGAHTGELFF
J: TRBJ2-5; D: NA; size: NA; V: TRBV5-1; DNA: TGCGCCAGCAAGAGGGGCGACCAAGAGACCCAGTACTTC; CDR3: CASKRGDQETQYF
J: TRBJ1-1; D: NA; size: NA; V: TRBV2; DNA: TGTGCCAGCTGCAGAGATACTGAAGCTTTCTTT; CDR3: CASCRDTEAFF
J: TRBJ2-1; D: NA; size: few; V: TRBV6-1; DNA: TGTGCCAGCAGTGTATTAGCAGGAATAGCGGCAAACAATGAGCAGTTCTTC; CDR3: CASSVLAGIAANNEQFF
J: TRBJ2-7; D: TRBD1; size: once; V: TRBV13; DNA: TGTGCCAGCACCCGGACAGGGATGCCCTACGAGCAGTACTTC; CDR3: CASTRTGMPYEQYF